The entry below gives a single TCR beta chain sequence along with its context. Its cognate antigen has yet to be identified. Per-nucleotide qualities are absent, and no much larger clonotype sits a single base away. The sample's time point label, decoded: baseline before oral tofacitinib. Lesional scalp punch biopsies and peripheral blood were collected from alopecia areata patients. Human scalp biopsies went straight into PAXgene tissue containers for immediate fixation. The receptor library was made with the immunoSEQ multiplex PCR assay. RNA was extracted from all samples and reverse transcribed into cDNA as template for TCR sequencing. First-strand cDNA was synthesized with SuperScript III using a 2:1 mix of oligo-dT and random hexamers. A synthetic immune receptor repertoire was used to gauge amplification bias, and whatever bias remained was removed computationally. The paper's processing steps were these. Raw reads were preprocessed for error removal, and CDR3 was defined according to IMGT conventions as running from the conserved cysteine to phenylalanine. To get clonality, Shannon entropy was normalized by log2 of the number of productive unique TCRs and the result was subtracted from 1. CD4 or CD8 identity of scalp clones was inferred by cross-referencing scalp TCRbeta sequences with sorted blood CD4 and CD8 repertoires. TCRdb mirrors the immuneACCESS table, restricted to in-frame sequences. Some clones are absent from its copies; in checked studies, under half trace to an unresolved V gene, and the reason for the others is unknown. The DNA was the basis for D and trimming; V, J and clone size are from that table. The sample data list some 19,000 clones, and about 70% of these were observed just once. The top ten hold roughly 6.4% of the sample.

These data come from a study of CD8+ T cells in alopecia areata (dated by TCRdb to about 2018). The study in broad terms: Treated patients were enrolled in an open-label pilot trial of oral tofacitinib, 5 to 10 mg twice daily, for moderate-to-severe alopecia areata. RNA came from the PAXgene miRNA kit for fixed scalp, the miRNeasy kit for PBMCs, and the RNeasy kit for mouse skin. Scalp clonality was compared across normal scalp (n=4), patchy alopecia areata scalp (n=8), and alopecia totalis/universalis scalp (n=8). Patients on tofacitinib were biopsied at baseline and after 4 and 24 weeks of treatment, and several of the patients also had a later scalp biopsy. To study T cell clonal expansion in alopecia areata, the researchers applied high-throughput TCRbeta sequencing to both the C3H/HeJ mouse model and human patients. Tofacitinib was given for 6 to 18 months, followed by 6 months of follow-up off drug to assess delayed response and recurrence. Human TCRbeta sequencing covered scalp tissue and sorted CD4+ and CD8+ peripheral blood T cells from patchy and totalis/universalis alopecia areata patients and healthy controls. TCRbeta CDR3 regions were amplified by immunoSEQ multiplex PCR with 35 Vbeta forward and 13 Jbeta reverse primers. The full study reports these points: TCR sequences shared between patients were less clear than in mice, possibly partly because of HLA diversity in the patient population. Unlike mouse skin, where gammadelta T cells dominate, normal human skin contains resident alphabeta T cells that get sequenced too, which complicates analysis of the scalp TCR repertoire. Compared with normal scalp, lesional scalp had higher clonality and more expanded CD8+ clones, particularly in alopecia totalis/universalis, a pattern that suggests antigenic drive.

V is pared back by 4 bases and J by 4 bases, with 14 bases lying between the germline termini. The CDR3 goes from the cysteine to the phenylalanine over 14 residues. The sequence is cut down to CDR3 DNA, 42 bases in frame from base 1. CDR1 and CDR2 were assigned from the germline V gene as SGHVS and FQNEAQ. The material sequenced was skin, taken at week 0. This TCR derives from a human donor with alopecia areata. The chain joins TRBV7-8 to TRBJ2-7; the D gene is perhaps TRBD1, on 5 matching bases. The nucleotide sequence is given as TGTGCCAGCAGCTCCTGGACATGGTGGTACGAGCAGTACTTC. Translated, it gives CASSSWTWWYEQYF.